This TCR beta chain comes out of a study of HIV-infected patients and healthy controls. Antiretroviral therapy had run roughly three months, about 14 weeks, before follow-up blood collection. The repertoire came from unfractionated whole blood and reflected all unsorted peripheral T cells. By sample fraction, this clonotype is medium-sized. Reverse transcription used around 480 ng RNA and constant-region primers for alpha and beta. Alpha and beta chain libraries were made separately by chain-specific third strand synthesis with multiplexing indices. TCRdb re-derived calls from the 5' RACE reads in MiXCR, one entry per CDR3 protein. The sample has about 6,500 distinct CDR3 sequences, roughly 7.4% seen once. The CDR3 loop spans 15 amino acids. The V and J ends lost 3 bases and 1 base respectively, with 10 bases between them. Germline lookup yields CDR1 WSHSY and CDR2 SAAADI.

The origin of this receptor is an adult with HIV infection. The V and J genes are TRBV10-2 and TRBJ2-1; D is possibly TRBD2 (5 bases). Here the sequenced sample was blood, taken during antiretroviral therapy. The CDR3 loop is CASSDPGLSYNEQFF. The CDR3 region has the DNA TGCGCCAGCAGTGATCCGGGGTTGTCCTACAATGAGCAGTTCTTC.